This T cell receptor (beta chain) was recorded in a study of cytomegalovirus exposure and HLA in healthy donors. In regard to this clone: Its specificity is not known.

Study-wide results and caveats: TCR beta V- and J-gene trimming, according to a later analysis, was linked to a missense DCLRE1C variant. The number of N-insertions in an Asian-associated ancestry cluster was reportedly below the roughly 700-donor mean in a later analysis. Rarity held for most TCR sequences, but there were some public TCRs that occurred in many donors.

V lost 3 bases, J lost 7 bases, and 1 base stayed unmatched. The CDR3 spans 14 residues. CDR1 and CDR2 from the germline V gene are MRHNA and SNTAGT. PCR primers comprised 60 Vbeta and 13 Jbeta primers. Repertoires were generated with immunoSEQ multiplex PCR, while TCRdb's copy carries only in-frame clones and drops some. The sample lists about 94,000 clones, about three fifths occurring once. The sequence was obtained from a man under 40 in good health and CMV-seronegative. The rearrangement joins TRBV6-4 to TRBJ2-1, with 12 bases that match TRBD2. Sequenced: PBMCs. Here the CDR3 DNA reads TGTGCCAGCAGTGAAGGGACTAGCGGGAATGAGCAGTTCTTC. This gives the protein CASSEGTSGNEQFF.